This T cell receptor beta chain comes out of a study of low-dose radiotherapy and immunotherapy resistance in tumors. Background on the study: Intravenous ipilimumab 1 mg/kg every six weeks was given with nivolumab 240 mg every two weeks. Intravenous cyclophosphamide at 200 mg/m2 preceded radiation and immunotherapy by one day, every two weeks.

The study gave donors nivolumab, ipilimumab, aspirin, low-dose cyclophosphamide and low-dose radiotherapy. CDR1 is SEHNR and CDR2 is FQNEAQ in the germline V gene (reference sequence). Trimming took 0 bases from V and 12 from J, leaving 12 bases between them. This CDR3 has 13 amino acids. Priming of first-strand cDNA relied on TRAV- and TRBV-specific primers (covering alpha and beta chains). Amplification, which lasted around 18 PCR cycles, used a constant-region primer and V-primer adapter to amplify TCRs. In vitro transcription served to amplify the mRNA that had been isolated. TCRdb fed the reads into MiXCR, producing one record per CDR3 protein. The sample contains roughly 10,000 distinct CDR3 sequences, about half of which appear only once.

The chain couples TRBV7-9 to TRBJ2-1; D is unclear. This receptor was identified in a human donor with advanced metastatic prostate, ovarian, gallbladder or colorectal cancer (not recorded which). This table probably holds off-target reads from a library built for another chain. As DNA, the CDR3 is TGTGCCAGCAGCTTAGCCGGCGGTATTGGGCAGTTCTTC. This sequence encodes CASSLAGGIGQFF.